A selection of T cell receptor beta chains follows, all from one sample in a study of cytomegalovirus exposure and HLA in healthy donors. Data came from immunoSEQ multiplex PCR; TCRdb stores just in-frame clones and leaves some out. The sample records about 200,000 clones, 70% being singletons. Sequenced material: PBMCs. These receptors were obtained from a man between 35 and 55 years old in good health and CMV-seropositive. Each CDR3 is given with its conserved first and last residue. D genes are given only for firm matches. Clone size is not always given. Where it is, it says once, few, many or a class for expanded clones.

J gene: TRBJ1-2
V gene: TRBV5-4
clone size: -
D gene: -
CDR3 DNA: TGTGCCAGCAGCTCCACACAGGGTGACTATGGCTACACCTTC
CDR3 protein: CASSSTQGDYGYTF

J gene: TRBJ2-2
V gene: TRBV9
clone size: -
D gene: -
CDR3 DNA: TGTGCCAGCAGCGTAGTGGAACAGACCGGGGAGCTGTTTTTT
CDR3 protein: CASSVVEQTGELFF

J gene: TRBJ2-3
V gene: TRBV6-4
clone size: -
D gene: TRBD2
CDR3 DNA: TGTGCCAGCAGTGACTTAAGCGGGGGAAGCACAGATACGCAGTATTTT
CDR3 protein: CASSDLSGGSTDTQYF

J gene: TRBJ1-3
V gene: TRBV9
clone size: -
D gene: -
CDR3 DNA: TGTGCCAGCAGCGTAGAGGCAGGCGGGACTGGAAACACCATATATTTT
CDR3 protein: CASSVEAGGTGNTIYF

J gene: TRBJ1-5
V gene: TRBV6-5
clone size: -
D gene: -
CDR3 DNA: TGTGCCAGCACCATCAGTCTCATGGGCAATCAGCCCCAGCATTTT
CDR3 protein: CASTISLMGNQPQHF

J gene: TRBJ1-2
V gene: TRBV6-5
clone size: -
D gene: -
CDR3 DNA: TGTGCCACCGGGGTATTCTATGGCTACACCTTC
CDR3 protein: CATGVFYGYTF

J gene: TRBJ1-2
V gene: TRBV7-2
clone size: few
D gene: TRBD1
CDR3 DNA: TGTGCCAGCAGCTTAGTCCCCACAGGGGTGGCTGGCTACACCTTC
CDR3 protein: CASSLVPTGVAGYTF

J gene: TRBJ1-1
V gene: TRBV6-1
clone size: -
D gene: -
CDR3 DNA: TGTGCCAGCAGAGGGGGGGGGTACACTGAAGCTTTCTTT
CDR3 protein: CASRGGGYTEAFF

J gene: TRBJ1-5
V gene: TRBV4-1
clone size: -
D gene: TRBD1
CDR3 DNA: TGCGCCAGCAGCCCCCCCGGCCGTACAGGGGGACAGCCCCAGCATTTT
CDR3 protein: CASSPPGRTGGQPQHF

J gene: TRBJ1-5
V gene: TRBV9
clone size: few
D gene: -
CDR3 DNA: TGTGCCAGCAGCTCCCGGGAGCTTTTTGGCAATCAGCCCCAGCATTTT
CDR3 protein: CASSSRELFGNQPQHF

J gene: TRBJ2-3
V gene: TRBV4-1
clone size: once
D gene: -
CDR3 DNA: TGCGCCAGCAGCCAACCGAAGATCGTCAGAGATACGCAGTATTTT
CDR3 protein: CASSQPKIVRDTQYF

J gene: TRBJ1-6
V gene: TRBV7-9
clone size: -
D gene: -
CDR3 DNA: TGTGCCAGCGCTCCGGGTAGCTCCTATAATTCACCCCTCCACTTT
CDR3 protein: CASAPGSSYNSPLHF

J gene: TRBJ2-2
V gene: TRBV27
clone size: few
D gene: TRBD1
CDR3 DNA: TGTGCCAGCAGTCACAGGGGCACCGGGGAGCTGTTTTTT
CDR3 protein: CASSHRGTGELFF

J gene: TRBJ1-2
V gene: TRBV28
clone size: -
D gene: -
CDR3 DNA: TGTGCCAGCGGTCAGTCAGGAGGGTATGGCTACACCTTC
CDR3 protein: CASGQSGGYGYTF

J gene: TRBJ2-7
V gene: TRBV7-2
clone size: few
D gene: -
CDR3 DNA: TGTGCCAGCAGCGTTCAGGGATCCGGGCAGTACTTC
CDR3 protein: CASSVQGSGQYF

J gene: TRBJ1-1
V gene: TRBV2
clone size: -
D gene: -
CDR3 DNA: TGTGCCAGCAGCCCCCCGGCGGGCGGGACTGAAGCTTTCTTT
CDR3 protein: CASSPPAGGTEAFF

J gene: TRBJ1-1
V gene: TRBV6-1
clone size: -
D gene: TRBD1
CDR3 DNA: TGTGCCAGCTCCAACGACAGGGGCCCGACACGCGAAGCTTTCTTT
CDR3 protein: CASSNDRGPTREAFF

J gene: TRBJ1-2
V gene: TRBV6-5
clone size: few
D gene: -
CDR3 DNA: TGTGCCAGCAGCCTCGACAGTAACTATGGCTACACCTTC
CDR3 protein: CASSLDSNYGYTF

J gene: TRBJ2-3
V gene: TRBV5-1
clone size: -
D gene: -
CDR3 DNA: TGCGCCAGCACCCTCAGGGATACGCAGTATTTT
CDR3 protein: CASTLRDTQYF

J gene: TRBJ1-6
V gene: TRBV6-1
clone size: -
D gene: TRBD1
CDR3 DNA: TGTGCCAGCACTCGGGACAGCTTTAATTCACCCCTCCACTTT
CDR3 protein: CASTRDSFNSPLHF

J gene: TRBJ2-7
V gene: TRBV9
clone size: -
D gene: -
CDR3 DNA: TGTGCCAGCAGCGTAGAGACTGTAGGCGAGCAGTACTTC
CDR3 protein: CASSVETVGEQYF

J gene: TRBJ2-7
V gene: TRBV5-6
clone size: -
D gene: -
CDR3 DNA: TGTGCCAGCAGCTCGGGTTTCTACGAGCAGTACTTC
CDR3 protein: CASSSGFYEQYF

J gene: TRBJ2-7
V gene: TRBV19
clone size: -
D gene: TRBD2
CDR3 DNA: TGTGCCAGTAGTATGGGGGGGTTCACTATCTACGAGCAGTACTTC
CDR3 protein: CASSMGGFTIYEQYF

J gene: TRBJ1-6
V gene: TRBV4-2
clone size: -
D gene: TRBD1
CDR3 DNA: TGTGCCAGCAGCCATGCCTCGGGGACAGGTAATTCACCCCTCCACTTT
CDR3 protein: CASSHASGTGNSPLHF

J gene: TRBJ1-1
V gene: TRBV19
clone size: -
D gene: -
CDR3 DNA: TGTGCCAGTAGTAACCCCCAATTCGGACTCAATGCGAACACTGAAGCTTTCTTT
CDR3 protein: CASSNPQFGLNANTEAFF

J gene: TRBJ2-7
V gene: TRBV7-4
clone size: -
D gene: TRBD2
CDR3 DNA: TGTGCCAGCAGCCCCCCGCGGCGGGGGACCACCTACGAGCAGTACTTC
CDR3 protein: CASSPPRRGTTYEQYF

J gene: TRBJ2-1
V gene: TRBV7-9
clone size: -
D gene: TRBD2
CDR3 DNA: TGTGCCAGCAGCCCCCGGGGGAGCGGGGGGGCCTACAATGAGCAGTTCTTC
CDR3 protein: CASSPRGSGGAYNEQFF

J gene: TRBJ1-5
V gene: TRBV7-2
clone size: -
D gene: TRBD1
CDR3 DNA: TGTGCCAGCAGCTTAGGAATCATTGGACAGGGTCATCAGCCCCAGCATTTT
CDR3 protein: CASSLGIIGQGHQPQHF

J gene: TRBJ1-1
V gene: TRBV30
clone size: -
D gene: TRBD1
CDR3 DNA: TGTGCCTGGAGTGTACAGGGGCCAATTTACGAAAGGGGTGAAGCTTTCTTT
CDR3 protein: CAWSVQGPIYERGEAFF

J gene: TRBJ1-5
V gene: TRBV15
clone size: -
D gene: TRBD1
CDR3 DNA: TGTGCCACCAGCAGGGCGGGACAGCACCCCCTGAATTTT
CDR3 protein: CATSRAGQHPLNF

J gene: TRBJ2-7
V gene: TRBV19
clone size: -
D gene: TRBD1
CDR3 DNA: TGTGCCAGTAGTATGACAGGGGGCCACGAGCAGTACTTC
CDR3 protein: CASSMTGGHEQYF

J gene: TRBJ1-5
V gene: TRBV6-1
clone size: -
D gene: -
CDR3 DNA: TGTGCCAGCGACAGAGACTTTCAGCCCCAGCATTTT
CDR3 protein: CASDRDFQPQHF

J gene: TRBJ1-1
V gene: TRBV7-9
clone size: -
D gene: TRBD1
CDR3 DNA: TGTGCCAGCAGCCCAAGACAGGGTCGCACTGAAGCTTTCTTT
CDR3 protein: CASSPRQGRTEAFF

J gene: TRBJ2-1
V gene: TRBV15
clone size: -
D gene: -
CDR3 DNA: TGTGCCACCAGCAGAGATACCCCCCAGCAGGGAGGGGGACTCAATGAGCAGTTCTTC
CDR3 protein: CATSRDTPQQGGGLNEQFF

J gene: TRBJ2-1
V gene: TRBV19
clone size: few
D gene: TRBD1
CDR3 DNA: TGTGCCAGTAGTATACAGGGGGCGACGGGGGAGCAGTTCTTC
CDR3 protein: CASSIQGATGEQFF